This T cell receptor beta chain derives from a study of CD4+ T cells in melanoma. Overall study results and limits: CD8+ T cell, macrophage and B cell function reportedly correlated with neoantigen-specific CD4+ T cells. Neoantigen-specific CD4+ T cells in melanoma reportedly had diverse differentiation states.

CDR3 length equals 12 residues. Germline values: CDR1 GTSNPN, CDR2 SVGIG (reference sequence). V gave up 4 bases and J gave up 1 base, with 7 bases separating them. Data came from immunoSEQ multiplex PCR; TCRdb stores just in-frame clones and leaves some out. The table lists about 7,100 clones, 45% to 55% of them singletons. This clone was seen a few times. The antigen remains unidentified. The rearrangement uses TRBV30 and TRBJ1-1; D is undetermined. The receptor was isolated from a human donor with melanoma. Sequences were obtained from cells from a culture (not recorded whether cultured in vitro). This chain's CDR3 is CAWMWGNTEAFF. The CDR3 nucleotides are TGTGCCTGGATGTGGGGGAACACTGAAGCTTTCTTT.